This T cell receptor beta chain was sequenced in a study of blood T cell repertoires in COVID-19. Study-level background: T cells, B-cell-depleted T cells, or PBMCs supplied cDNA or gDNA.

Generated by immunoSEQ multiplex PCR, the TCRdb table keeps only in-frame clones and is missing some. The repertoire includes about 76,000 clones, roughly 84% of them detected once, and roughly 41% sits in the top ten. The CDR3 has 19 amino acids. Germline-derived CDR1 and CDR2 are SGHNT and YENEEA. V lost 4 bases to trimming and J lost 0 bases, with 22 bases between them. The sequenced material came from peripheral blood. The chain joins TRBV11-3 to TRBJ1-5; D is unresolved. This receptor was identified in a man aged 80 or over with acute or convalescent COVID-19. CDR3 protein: CASSSSPPEPHYSNQPQHF. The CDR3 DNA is TGTGCCAGCAGCTCCTCTCCCCCCGAGCCGCATTATAGCAATCAGCCCCAGCATTTT.